What follows are 29 T cell receptor beta chains derived from one specimen sequenced in a study of PD-1 blockade in classical Hodgkin lymphoma. The method was immunoSEQ multiplex PCR; TCRdb's version includes in-frame clones alone and lacks a portion of them. The sample yields fewer than 35,000 clones, roughly nine tenths seen once. Documented time point: newly diagnosed, previously untreated cHL patient sample. Researchers report purifying CD4+ T cells from thawed PBMCs by magnetic negative selection. Sequenced material: CD4+ T cells from blood. The receptor source for this set is a human donor with classical Hodgkin lymphoma.

The chain uses TRBV21-1 and TRBJ2-7; TRBD1 is taken as the D call from the table, unchecked against the DNA. TRBV21-1 is a documented pseudogene. The CDR3 runs to 13 residues. For the CDR3, the DNA is TGTGCCAGCAGCAAAGGGGACAGGGGCGAGCAGTACGTC. The encoded protein is CASSKGDRGEQYV.

V and J are TRBV19 and TRBJ1-1; D may be TRBD1 (5 bases). Germline assignment: CDR1 LNHDA and CDR2 SQIVND (reference sequence). The length of the CDR3 is 15 residues. Trimming left V 3 bases short and J 1 base short, with 12 bases between. The CDR3 region has the DNA TGTGCCAGTAGTATGGGGGAAATCGGGAACACTGAAGCTTTCTTT. Its translation is CASSMGEIGNTEAFF. The full variable domain, completed using reference TRBV19 and TRBJ1-1, is DGGITQSPKYLFRKEGQNVTLSCEQNLNHDAMYWYRQDPGQGLRLIYYSQIVNDFQKGDIAEGYSVSREKKESFPLTVTSAQKNPTAFYLCASSMGEIGNTEAFFGQGTRLTVV.

The chain combines TRBV7-2 with TRBJ1-2; D unresolved. CDR1 and CDR2 from the germline V gene are SGHTA and FQGNSA. The CDR3 totals 14 residues. Trimming took 3 bases from V and 1 from J, leaving 9 bases between them. CDR3 sequence reads: CASSLVRSNYGYTF. The CDR3 nucleotides are TGTGCCAGCAGCTTGGTCAGAAGTAACTATGGCTACACCTTC.

In DNA form, the CDR3 reads TGTGCCAGCAGTCCGGGACAGTCCCAAGAGACCCAGTACTTC. Its protein is CASSPGQSQETQYF. This chain connects TRBV28 to TRBJ2-5; 7 bases match TRBD1. Trimming cost V 5 bases and J 1 base; bases outside gene matches: 4. The germline CDR1 and CDR2 sequences are MDHEN and SYDVKM. The CDR3 is made up of 14 amino acids.

This chain links TRBV6-5 with TRBJ2-1, with D possibly TRBD2 on 6 matching bases. The CDR3 is 13 amino acids. Germline V gives CDR1 MNHEY, CDR2 SVGAGI. V dropped 8 bases and J dropped 5 bases, with 13 bases sitting between them. The DNA of the CDR3 is TGTGCCAGCCGACGCACTAGCAACAATGAGCAGTTCTTC. The encoded protein is CASRRTSNNEQFF.

V gene TRBV28 combines with J gene TRBJ1-5; 10 nucleotides line up with TRBD1. The CDR3 spans 15 residues. Germline V lookup: CDR1 MDHEN, CDR2 SYDVKM. J gave up 5 bases and V 5 bases, and 6 bases lay outside the gene matches. CDR3 sequence: CASSPSGQGDQPQHF. The CDR3 DNA sequence: TGTGCCAGCAGTCCCTCAGGACAGGGGGATCAGCCCCAGCATTTT. Looking up the rest from reference TRBV28 and TRBJ1-5 gives the full variable domain: DVKVTQSSRYLVKRTGEKVFLECVQDMDHENMFWYRQDPGLGLRLIYFSYDVKMKEKGDIPEGYSVSREKKERFSLILESASTNQTSMYLCASSPSGQGDQPQHFGDGTRLSIL.

The chain links TRBV28 to TRBJ1-4, with TRBD1 as a possible D gene (6 bases). Looked up from germline, CDR1 is MDHEN and CDR2 is SYDVKM. The V and J ends lost 5 bases and 2 bases respectively, with 12 bases between them. The CDR3 spans 15 residues. The CDR3 bases are TGTGCCAGCAGTCCCGGGACACGTACTAATGAAAAACTGTTTTTT. This codes for CASSPGTRTNEKLFF.

This chain connects TRBV18 to TRBJ1-5, with no clear D. V dropped 6 bases and J dropped 5 bases, with 14 bases sitting between them. The CDR3 covers 14 residues. Per the germline V gene, CDR1 is KGHSH and CDR2 is LQKENI. CDR3 region: CASSPTGLYQPQHF. In DNA, the CDR3 is TGTGCCAGCTCTCCTACGGGTCTGTATCAGCCCCAGCATTTT.

V and J are TRBV5-4 and TRBJ2-3; 10 nucleotides match TRBD2. The germline CDR1 and CDR2 sequences are SGHNT and YYREEE (reference sequence). The V gene end was trimmed by 4 bases and the J gene end by 0 bases; junction bases not matched to a gene: 5. CDR3 size: 16 residues. This CDR3 is CASSKTSGPSTDTQYF. DNA for the CDR3: TGTGCCAGCAGCAAGACTAGCGGGCCTAGCACAGATACGCAGTATTTT.

The chain joins TRBV5-1 to TRBJ1-6; 7 bases map to TRBD1. Germline V gene data show CDR1 as SGHRS and CDR2 as YFSETQ. Trimming removed 0 bases from V and 8 bases from J; junction bases left unmatched: 8. This CDR3 has 16 amino acids. The CDR3 nucleotides are TGCGCCAGCAGCTTGGCCGTTGGGACAGTGGATTCACCCCTCCACTTT. It is translated as CASSLAVGTVDSPLHF.

J is TRBJ2-7 and V is TRBV5-4; TRBD1 agrees at 10 bases. The length of the CDR3 is 16 residues. CDR1 is SGHNT, CDR2 YYREEE, per germline (reference sequence). Germline trimming cut 3 bases from V and 3 bases from J; bases unmatched to any gene: 9. CDR3 sequence (DNA): TGTGCCAGCAGCTCCGAATCCGGGACAGGGGTCTACGAGCAGTACTTC. It codes for CASSSESGTGVYEQYF.

The gene calls are TRBV7-9 and TRBJ1-1; D is unresolved. Per the germline V gene, CDR1 is SEHNR and CDR2 is FQNEAQ (reference sequence). Deletions cut 4 bases from V and 3 bases from J, with 15 bases between. The CDR3 sequence is 15 residues long. CDR3 DNA: TGTGCCAGCAGCTCCTCGCCGGGTTTTCACACTGAAGCTTTCTTT. This codes for CASSSSPGFHTEAFF.

This clone was counted a single time. J is TRBJ2-7 and V is TRBV5-1; TRBD2 agrees at 7 bases. Germline CDR1 reads SGHRS; CDR2 reads YFSETQ. CDR3 length: 14 residues. V gave up 4 bases and J gave up 4 bases; unmatched junction bases: 8. This CDR3 is CASSPDASGYEQYV. DNA of the CDR3: TGCGCCAGCAGCCCGGACGCTAGCGGATACGAGCAGTACGTC.

V gene TRBV19 combines with J gene TRBJ2-1; D is unclear. Trimming cost V 7 bases and J 9 bases, with 16 bases left between them. The CDR3 runs 13 residues. Germline lookup yields CDR1 LNHDA and CDR2 SQIVND (reference sequence). The CDR3 nucleotides are TGTGCCAGTAAGCCCCCCCATGGGGTTGAGCAGTTCTTC. Its translation is CASKPPHGVEQFF. Full variable domain (outside the CDR3, taken from reference TRBV19 and TRBJ2-1): DGGITQSPKYLFRKEGQNVTLSCEQNLNHDAMYWYRQDPGQGLRLIYYSQIVNDFQKGDIAEGYSVSREKKESFPLTVTSAQKNPTAFYLCASKPPHGVEQFFGPGTRLTVL.

The chain recombines TRBV19 with TRBJ1-2; D uncertain. Germline V gene sequence: CDR1 LNHDA, CDR2 SQIVND (reference sequence). The CDR3 is 13 residues long. Deletions cut 7 bases from V and 5 bases from J, with 14 bases between. Here the CDR3 DNA reads TGTGCCAGTACCCCGCGGGGAAGATATGGCTACACCTTC. Its protein is CASTPRGRYGYTF.

The rearrangement links TRBV11-3 to TRBJ2-6; TRBD2 agrees at 7 bases. The CDR3 has 16 residues. Losses at the gene ends were 4 bases for V and 2 bases for J; bases not matched to a gene: 5. Germline V CDR1 and CDR2: SGHNT, YENEEA. The CDR3 sequence is CASSSRGEAGANVLTF. In DNA, the CDR3 is TGTGCCAGCAGCTCACGGGGGGAAGCTGGGGCCAACGTCCTGACTTTC.

This clone has more than one count but fewer than ten. The V and J genes are TRBV2 and TRBJ1-3, with no clear D. Looked up from germline, CDR1 is SNHLY and CDR2 is FYNNEI. Deletions cut 7 bases from V and 3 bases from J, with 7 bases between. The CDR3 contains 12 residues. In DNA form, the CDR3 reads TGTGCCAGCATGGGAGATGGAAACACCATATATTTT. Protein: CASMGDGNTIYF.

V and J are TRBV4-1 and TRBJ2-7; D remains ambiguous. The V end lost 2 bases, the J end lost 2 bases, and 1 base lay between the germline ends. The CDR3 is 11 residues long. Germline lookup yields CDR1 MGHRA and CDR2 YSYEKL. This CDR3 reads CASSQTYEQYF. CDR3 nucleotide sequence: TGCGCCAGCAGCCAAACCTACGAGCAGTACTTC.

The rearrangement uses TRBV5-1 and TRBJ2-1; 9 bases align to TRBD2. The V segment lost 0 bases and the J segment 8 bases; nucleotides outside the gene matches: 9. The length of the CDR3 is 16 residues. Germline CDR1 and CDR2: SGHRS and YFSETQ. The CDR3 sequence: CASSLGVSGSFHEQFF. In DNA, the CDR3 is TGCGCCAGCAGCTTGGGGGTTAGCGGGAGTTTCCATGAGCAGTTCTTC.

The J gene is TRBJ2-1, the V gene TRBV5-1, with 9 nucleotides matching TRBD2. Trimming at V came to 3 bases and at J to 2 bases, leaving 3 bases not matched to a gene. Germline CDR1 is SGHRS and CDR2 is YFSETQ. CDR3 length: 15 residues. CDR3 in DNA: TGCGCCAGCAGCTATAGCGGGAGTGCCTACAATGAGCAGTTCTTC. It is translated as CASSYSGSAYNEQFF. The whole variable domain, filled in from reference TRBV5-1 and TRBJ2-1, reads KAGVTQTPRYLIKTRGQQVTLSCSPISGHRSVSWYQQTPGQGLQFLFEYFSETQRNKGNFPGRFSGRQFSNSRSEMNVSTLELGDSALYLCASSYSGSAYNEQFFGPGTRLTVL.

The chain employs TRBV15 and TRBJ2-7; D is unresolved. Trimming left V 4 bases short and J 5 bases short, with 15 bases between. Per germline, CDR1 LNHNV and CDR2 YYDKDF (reference sequence). This CDR3 region has 14 residues. Written as DNA, the CDR3 is TGTGCCACCAGCATCGCGTACACGAGCCACGAGCAGTACTTC. Its translation: CATSIAYTSHEQYF.

This sequence joins TRBV7-9 and TRBJ1-1, with 7 bases matching TRBD1. Germline V CDR1 and CDR2: SEHNR, FQNEAQ (reference sequence). There are 14 residues in the CDR3. V dropped 4 bases and J dropped 4; count of bases not matched to a gene: 6. The CDR3 sequence: CASSSTGSSTEAFF. CDR3 nucleotide sequence: TGTGCCAGCAGCTCGACAGGGTCTAGCACTGAAGCTTTCTTT.

The chain employs TRBV28 and TRBJ2-7, with no clear D. Germline V gene lookup returns CDR1 MDHEN and CDR2 SYDVKM. The germline V and J ends were trimmed by 2 bases and 7 bases, with 15 bases remaining between them. The CDR3 has 14 amino acids. The CDR3: CASSLGSPTWEQYV. The DNA of the CDR3 is TGTGCCAGCAGTTTAGGGTCACCTACGTGGGAGCAGTACGTC.

The chain carries TRBV15 and TRBJ1-1, with 8 bases fitting TRBD1. This CDR3 region has 16 residues. CDR1 LNHNV and CDR2 YYDKDF come from the germline V gene (reference sequence). After removal of 7 bases from V and 0 bases from J, the junction contained 10 bases not matched to a gene. CDR3 loop: CATTPHGQGLNTEAFF. DNA of the CDR3: TGTGCCACCACACCACATGGACAGGGTTTGAACACTGAAGCTTTCTTT.

The chain employs TRBV19 and TRBJ1-5; maybe TRBD1 (6 bases). Deletions cut 3 bases from V and 0 bases from J, with 15 bases between. This CDR3 contains 17 residues. From germline, CDR1 is LNHDA and CDR2 SQIVND (reference sequence). The CDR3 region is CASSILEGGYSNQPQHF. In DNA form, the CDR3 reads TGTGCCAGTAGTATCCTCGAGGGGGGTTATAGCAATCAGCCCCAGCATTTT.

This clone has just one count. The CDR3 DNA reads as TGTGCCAGCAGTGCCTGGGACAGGGATTATGGCTACACCTTC. Protein sequence: CASSAWDRDYGYTF. The chain recombines TRBV27 with TRBJ1-2; TRBD1 matches 9 bases. CDR1 and CDR2 from the germline V gene are MNHEY and SMNVEV (reference sequence). The CDR3 consists of 14 residues. The junction had 6 bases not matched to a gene; V was cut back by 5 bases and J by 5 bases.

CDR3 amino acids: CASSPPFRGGEKLFF. Here the CDR3 DNA reads TGTGCCAGCAGCCCTCCCTTCAGGGGTGGTGAAAAACTGTTTTTT. The chain recombines TRBV7-9 with TRBJ1-4; tentative D call: TRBD1 (6 bases). V was shortened by 5 bases and J by 7 bases, with 17 bases between the two germline ends. CDR1 is SEHNR and CDR2 is FQNEAQ in the germline V gene (reference sequence). CDR3 size: 15 residues. Together with reference TRBV7-9 and TRBJ1-4, the CDR3 gives the full variable domain: DTGVSQNPRHKITKRGQNVTFRCDPISEHNRLYWYRQTLGQGPEFLTYFQNEAQLEKSRLLSDRFSAERPKGSFSTLEIQRTEQGDSAMYLCASSPPFRGGEKLFFGSGTQLSVL.

V and J are TRBV9 and TRBJ2-5; D is perhaps TRBD2 (6 bases). V was trimmed by 0 bases and J by 1 base, leaving 10 bases between them. The CDR3 extends over 15 amino acids. The germline CDR1 and CDR2 sequences are SGDLS and YYNGEE. CDR3 in DNA: TGTGCCAGCAGCGTAGGGACTATAGGCCAAGAGACCCAGTACTTC. The encoded protein is CASSVGTIGQETQYF. The full variable domain, rest sourced from reference TRBV9 and TRBJ2-5, is DSGVTQTPKHLITATGQRVTLRCSPRSGDLSVYWYQQSLDQGLQFLIQYYNGEERAKGNILERFSAQQFPDLHSELNLSSLELGDSALYFCASSVGTIGQETQYFGPGTRLLVL.

V and J are TRBV2 and TRBJ2-3; D is undetermined. The CDR3 contains 13 residues. Trimming cost V 6 bases and J 6 bases, with 13 bases left between them. Germline V gene data show CDR1 as SNHLY and CDR2 as FYNNEI. CDR3 region: CASSSLTGDTQYF. In DNA form, the CDR3 reads TGTGCCAGCAGCTCCCTCACGGGCGATACGCAGTATTTT.